This T cell receptor beta chain was captured by sequencing in a study of T cells after yellow fever vaccination (dated by TCRdb to about 2019). Regarding the research as a whole: The SMART-Seq v4 Ultra Low Input RNA kit was used to prepare libraries from fractions with low cell numbers. To follow T-cell clones before and after both primary and booster YFV17D yellow fever vaccination, bulk TCR alpha and beta repertoires underwent longitudinal sequencing. Two healthy male donors, one aged 18 to 29 and one aged 30 to 40 years, made up the cohort. Bulk PBMC replicates and cell subsets were isolated from blood drawn at multiple timepoints before and after both primary and secondary immunization.

TCR cDNA was synthesized by 5'RACE template switching, through which a universal primer site and unique molecular identifiers were introduced. cDNA synthesis was primed from both the TCR alpha and TCR beta constant segments. Library amplification used two PCR steps, and the second PCR step added sample barcodes and sequencing adapters. Sequencing of libraries was performed on Illumina HiSeq 2500 (2x100 bp) or NovaSeq (2x150 bp). Regarding the original processing steps: Demultiplexing of reads and collapsing into UMI consensus sequences were performed with MIGEC, and V(D)J alignment was carried out with MiXCR. Using edgeR on replicate PBMC samples, clonotypes were called vaccine-responding if FDR was below 0.01 and the log2 fold change was above 5 up to day 15. Each bulk clonotype received a CD4 or CD8 identity based on whether the sequenced CD4 or CD8 repertoire contained that clonotype at higher abundance. Starting from the raw public reads, TCRdb applied fastp trimming at Q25, assembled clones with MiXCR and retained in-frame beta chains. Every distinct CDR3 protein forms one entry, paired with its most common genes and DNA. It is TCRdb's table, rather than the study itself, that gives the V and J calls and clone size. The sample table records 620,000 or so distinct CDR3 sequences; 9% to 15% of these occur just once. Jointly, the top ten make up 14% to 15% of the sample.

The sample's treatment or condition, from its label and the paper: live attenuated yellow fever vaccine strain. Two biological replicates of bulk PBMCs were collected at each blood-draw timepoint. PBMCs were isolated from peripheral blood using a standard Ficoll-Paque protocol. RNA was extracted with TriZol from bulk PBMCs, CD4 and CD8 fractions, and dextramer-positive and dextramer-negative fractions. For this clonotype: Its antigen remains undetermined. Base qualities are not at hand, and no much larger clone is one base apart.

The study at large found these results: A small share of clonotypes occurred in both CD4 and CD8 compartments, likely arising from convergent recombination. Compared with the primary T-cell response, the secondary T-cell response was faster but weaker, reaching its peak on day 5 rather than on day 15. Computational filtering was needed because FACS-sorted repertoires could contain abundant contaminating clonotypes from the bulk population. After the booster, most of the clones that had expanded following primary vaccination were detected again (roughly 96% of CD4 and around 90% of CD8), which suggests that memory was broadly maintained. Because the study included only a couple of donors, the extent to which the findings can be generalized is limited.

The V end loses 5 bases and the J end loses 4 bases, and a stretch of 11 bases separates them. The germline V gene yields SGHVS for CDR1 and FNYEAQ for CDR2. Inclusive of the bounding cysteine and phenylalanine, the CDR3 is 14 residues long. CDR3 DNA is the only sequence kept; it has 42 bases, read in frame from the first base. This chain is built from TRBV7-6 and TRBJ2-2, and possibly TRBD1, on 5 matching bases. The TCR originated in a man aged 25-40 years who received the YFV17D yellow fever vaccine. The input for sequencing was PBMCs, taken on the day of the yellow fever booster vaccination. CDR3 sequence: CASSVLRGTGELFF. The DNA sequence is as follows: TGTGCCAGCAGCGTTCTTAGGGGCACCGGGGAGCTGTTTTTT.